The text below deals with one T cell receptor beta chain. Clones were sequenced by immunoSEQ multiplex PCR, and TCRdb holds only the in-frame ones, with some missing. The table lists approximately 44,000 clones, roughly 89% of them singletons. The entry originates in a study of PD-L1 blockade in urothelial cancer. Germline CDR1 reads SGHDN; CDR2 reads FVKESK. CDR3 size: 15 residues. Trimming took off 1 base at V and 2 bases at J, with 6 bases between the two ends. Time point meaning: peripheral blood 6 weeks after treatment start. V is TRBV14 and J is TRBJ2-6; D ambiguous. This specimen consisted of PBMCs, obtained around atezolizumab (anti-PD-L1) treatment. This sequence was found in a man between 65 and 85 years old with urothelial cancer. In DNA, the CDR3 is TGTGCCAGCAGCCAAGGGGCCGCTGGGGCCAACGTCCTGACTTTC. This gives the protein CASSQGAAGANVLTF. The full variable domain, its missing parts supplied by reference TRBV14 and TRBJ2-6, is EAGVTQFPSHSVIEKGQTVTLRCDPISGHDNLYWYRRVMGKEIKFLLHFVKESKQDESGMPNNRFLAERTGGTYSTLKVQPAELEDSGVYFCASSQGAAGANVLTFGAGSRLTVL.